Each of the 16 T cell receptor beta chains below was sequenced from the same sample in a study of beta chain features in type 1 diabetes. Study-level results: Type 1 diabetes patients had moderately but significantly shorter TCRB CDR3s in all four CD4+ subsets.

The antigens these receptors bind are not known. Reverse transcribing all isolated RNA meant expressed TCRB transcripts were sequenced. Using immunoSEQ multiplex PCR, the repertoire was profiled, and TCRdb retains in-frame clones only, with some absent. The sample shows around 150,000 clones, approximately 9.1% of them seen only once. Material for sequencing was central memory CD4+ T cells from blood. The receptors shown here come from a woman aged 30 to 39 with type 1 diabetes.

In this sample, this clone turned up a few times. The chain couples TRBV7-9 to TRBJ1-2; D not certain. The germline V and J ends were trimmed by 4 bases and 5 bases, with 14 bases remaining between them. CDR1 SEHNR and CDR2 FQNEAQ come from the germline V gene (reference sequence). The CDR3 contains 14 residues. In DNA, the CDR3 is TGTGCCAGCAGCTCATCCCGGCGCGGATATGGCTACACCTTC. The encoded protein is CASSSSRRGYGYTF.

The chain combines TRBV29-1 with TRBJ1-1; D is unclear. Germline loops: CDR1 SQVTM, CDR2 ANQGSEA. Trimming removed 7 bases from V and 0 bases from J, with 12 bases in between. This CDR3 contains 13 residues. The CDR3 sequence is CSAEEIMNTEAFF. CDR3 in DNA: TGCAGCGCCGAGGAGATAATGAACACTGAAGCTTTCTTT.

This clone was recorded a few times. The J gene is TRBJ2-3, the V gene TRBV6-6; TRBD1 matches 8 bases. CDR1 and CDR2 from the germline V gene are MNHNY and SVGAGI (reference sequence). The CDR3 consists of 16 residues. V trimming: 6 bases; J trimming: 1 base; junction bases outside the gene matches: 9. CDR3 in amino acids: CASSLDRGDGTDTQYF. CDR3 nucleotide sequence: TGTGCCAGCAGCCTCGACAGGGGAGACGGCACAGATACGCAGTATTTT.

This chain joins TRBV5-1 and TRBJ1-1; the match to TRBD1 covers 9 bases. The CDR3 has 14 amino acids. Germline-derived CDR1 and CDR2 are SGHRS and YFSETQ. Unmatched junction bases numbered 2, after V lost 4 bases and J lost 1 base. In DNA, the CDR3 is TGCGCCAGCAGCAGGGACAGGGCGAACACTGAAGCTTTCTTT. The encoded protein is CASSRDRANTEAFF.

The chain is built from TRBV7-3 and TRBJ2-1; 9 nucleotides line up with TRBD1. V lost 5 bases and J lost 0; bases outside the gene matches: 2. CDR3 length: 15 amino acids. Looked up from germline, CDR1 is SGHTA and CDR2 is FQGTGA. The CDR3, as DNA: TGTGCCAGCAGCCCGACAGGGGGCTCCTACAATGAGCAGTTCTTC. Residues: CASSPTGGSYNEQFF.

The rearrangement links TRBV11-2 to TRBJ2-7, with D possibly being TRBD1 (5 bases). Trimming cost V 2 bases and J 5 bases, with 13 bases left between them. CDR3 length: 14 amino acids. CDR1 and CDR2 (germline): SGHAT, FQNNGV. The CDR3 sequence is CASSLNSLQDEQYF. The CDR3 nucleotides are TGTGCCAGCAGCTTAAATTCCTTACAGGACGAGCAGTACTTC.

The chain joins TRBV11-3 to TRBJ2-3; D gene uncertain. The germline CDR1 and CDR2 sequences are SGHNT and YENEEA. Trimming removed 3 bases from V and 14 bases from J, with 12 bases in between. The CDR3 covers 11 residues. CDR3 in DNA: TGTGCCAGCAGCTTGAGTAGCACGGCGTATTTT. This sequence encodes CASSLSSTAYF.

V is TRBV28 and J is TRBJ2-2; 9 bases map to TRBD1. V shed 6 bases, J shed 5 bases, and the junction held 10 bases outside the gene matches. CDR1 MDHEN and CDR2 SYDVKM come from the germline V gene. The CDR3 contains 16 residues. DNA for the CDR3: TGTGCCAGCAGCACGGGACAGGGTATGAGAACCGGGGAGCTGTTTTTT. It specifies CASSTGQGMRTGELFF.

This clone has just a few counts. The CDR3 DNA sequence: TGTGCCAGCCGACAGGGGGCCACAGATACGCAGTATTTT. Its translation: CASRQGATDTQYF. This rearrangement joins TRBV25-1 to TRBJ2-3; 10 nucleotides line up with TRBD1. Germline CDR1 and CDR2: MGHDK and SYGVNS. V lost 8 bases, J lost 2 bases, and 1 base stayed unmatched. CDR3 length: 13 amino acids. The full variable domain, rest sourced from reference TRBV25-1 and TRBJ2-3, is EADIYQTPRYLVIGTGKKITLECSQTMGHDKMYWYQQDPGMELHLIHYSYGVNSTEKGDLSSESTVSRIRTEHFPLTLESARPSHTSQYLCASRQGATDTQYFGPGTRLTVL.

The chain joins TRBV11-1 to TRBJ2-2; 11 bases map to TRBD2. Germline CDR1 and CDR2: SGHAT and FQDESV (reference sequence). The CDR3 totals 15 residues. The ends lost 6 bases at V and 4 bases at J; junction bases unmatched: 4. For the CDR3, the DNA is TGTGCCAGCAGGCTAGCGGGAGGCTTCACCGGGGAGCTGTTTTTT. It is translated as CASRLAGGFTGELFF.

The V gene is TRBV11-2, the J gene TRBJ1-1; TRBD1 matches at 7 bases. The CDR3 runs to 15 residues. CDR1 is SGHAT, CDR2 FQNNGV, per germline. J gave up 3 bases and V 1 base, and 5 bases lay outside the gene matches. The CDR3 loop is CASSLAGTVYTEAFF. CDR3 nucleotides: TGTGCCAGCAGCTTAGCAGGGACAGTGTACACTGAAGCTTTCTTT.

The chain employs TRBV7-3 and TRBJ2-7, with TRBD1 identical over 8 bases. The CDR3 loop spans 15 amino acids. Trimming cost V 2 bases and J 3 bases; bases outside gene matches: 6. The germline CDR1 and CDR2 sequences are SGHTA and FQGTGA. The DNA for the CDR3 is TGTGCCAGCAGCTTACGGGCAGGGGGCGACTACGAGCAGTACTTC. Its translation is CASSLRAGGDYEQYF. The variable domain in full, completed from reference TRBV7-3 and TRBJ2-7, reads GAGVSQTPSNKVTEKGKYVELRCDPISGHTALYWYRQSLGQGPEFLIYFQGTGAADDSGLPNDRFFAVRPEGSVSTLKIQRTERGDSAVYLCASSLRAGGDYEQYFGPGTRLTVT.

This clone is classed as medium-sized. The chain uses TRBV2 and TRBJ1-2, with unresolved D. Germline CDR1 is SNHLY and CDR2 is FYNNEI. Trimming took 3 bases from V and 5 from J, leaving 10 bases between them. The CDR3 loop spans 13 amino acids. The chain's CDR3 is CASSDVAAYGYTF. The CDR3, as DNA: TGTGCCAGCAGTGACGTGGCCGCTTATGGCTACACCTTC. The full variable domain, its missing parts supplied by reference TRBV2 and TRBJ1-2, is EPEVTQTPSHQVTQMGQEVILRCVPISNHLYFYWYRQILGQKVEFLVSFYNNEISEKSEIFDDQFSVERPDGSNFTLKIRSTKLEDSAMYFCASSDVAAYGYTFGSGTRLTVV.

This clone was found a few times. The chain has TRBV18 and TRBJ2-7; TRBD1 matches 10 bases. V was pared by 4 bases and J by 3 bases, with 6 bases of the junction left unmatched. Germline CDR1 is KGHSH and CDR2 is LQKENI. The length of the CDR3 is 15 residues. DNA for the CDR3: TGTGCCAGCTCACAGGGGACAGGGGACCTCTACGAGCAGTACTTC. Protein: CASSQGTGDLYEQYF.

The chain joins TRBV12-5 to TRBJ2-1, with 7 positions matching TRBD2. The germline V gene encodes CDR1 LGHNT and CDR2 FRNRAP. The ends lost 6 bases at V and 7 bases at J; junction bases unmatched: 12. The length of the CDR3 is 15 residues. In nucleotides, the CDR3 is TGTGCTAGTGGACCAAAAGACGGCGGGAGTAATGAGCAGTTCTTC. It encodes CASGPKDGGSNEQFF. Supplemented by reference TRBV12-5 and TRBJ2-1, the full variable domain reads DARVTQTPRHKVTEMGQEVTMRCQPILGHNTVFWYRQTMMQGLELLAYFRNRAPLDDSGMPKDRFSAEMPDATLATLKIQPSEPRDSAVYFCASGPKDGGSNEQFFGPGTRLTVL.

This clone was detected a few times. The V call is TRBV4-2, the J call TRBJ2-2, with TRBD2 identical over 7 bases. With V trimmed by 4 bases and J by 1 base, 6 bases remained unmatched. CDR1 is LGHNA, CDR2 YNFKEQ, per germline. This CDR3 comprises 16 residues. Written as DNA, the CDR3 is TGTGCCAGCAGCCCCCGCGGACTAGGGAACACCGGGGAGCTGTTTTTT. Amino acids: CASSPRGLGNTGELFF.